This T cell receptor beta chain came from a study of blood T cell repertoires in COVID-19 (dated by TCRdb to 2020 to 2021). The study in broad terms: Samples from collaborators originated in the United States, Italy and Spain and spanned both the acute and convalescent phases of COVID-19. The samples were drawn from two sources: the first 160 participants of the ongoing ImmuneRACE study, and 1,254 subjects contributed by 6 global collaborators. The material from the prospective study consisted of cDNA or gDNA derived from T cells, B-cell-depleted T cells, or PBMCs. Subjects who had been exposed to COVID-19, were actively infected with it, or had recovered from it provided the deeply sampled blood TCRbeta repertoires that made up the dataset. Where available, HLA class I and class II types were taken from metadata supplied by the sample provider and were not determined by assay-based typing. A freely available public database, intended as a resource for researchers studying the immune response to SARS-CoV-2, is where the repertoires were released. Nearly every sample came with metadata listing a de-identified subject ID, COVID-19 status, age in years and sex. The full study reports these points: The amount of clinical and demographic metadata varied by source and participant and was provided uncurated.

TCRbeta CDR3 regions were amplified from genomic DNA using the immunoSEQ Assay, a bias-controlled multiplex PCR. In the paper's pipeline: Nucleated cell counts per sample were estimated from amplification of reference gene primers within the assay. Sequence reads were collapsed and filtered to measure the absolute abundance of every unique TCRbeta CDR3 rearrangement. Productive Simpson clonality was computed per sample as the square root of Simpson's diversity index over productive rearrangements. Here the immuneACCESS table is served through TCRdb, limited to in-frame sequences with V and J called. Missing clones are a known gap in these copies; in checked studies unresolved V genes cover under half, and the rest lacks a known reason. The D gene and trimming were derived from the DNA, and the V and J assignments and clone size from that table. For this sample the table gives 95,000 to 100,000 clones, of which 81% were detected only once. The ten biggest clones cover roughly a tenth of the sample.

This clone occurred once. Its target antigen remains unknown. Base qualities are not recorded, but no much larger clone differs from it by a single base. Including cysteine and phenylalanine, the CDR3 has 14 amino acids. This entry keeps only the CDR3 DNA: 42 bases, framed from base 1. CDR1 is given as SGDLS and CDR2 as YYNGEE, both from the germline V gene. Trimming accounts for 0 bases at V and 5 bases at J, while the number of junction bases matched to no gene is 1. Collaborating institutions collected whole blood in K2EDTA tubes following their own protocols. Collaborator samples were shipped for TCRbeta analysis as frozen whole blood, isolated PBMCs, or DNA extracted from either sample type.

The specimen was peripheral blood. The chain is assembled from TRBV9 and TRBJ2-2, with 7 junctional bases fitting TRBD2. The TCR originated in a woman aged 80 or older with acute or convalescent COVID-19. The sequence in DNA is TGTGCCAGCAGCGTAGCGGGGGGAACCGGGGAGCTGTTTTTT. This gives the protein CASSVAGGTGELFF.